This TCR beta chain was captured in a study of T cells in Graves' hyperthyroidism and ophthalmopathy. Study information: Peripheral blood was secured at the point of initial diagnosis, before any treatment. General study findings and limits: The model anticipated ophthalmopathy a median about six months pre-onset.

In its sample, this clonotype was seen many times. Its target is not known. RNA transcripts served as the template for amplifying TCR beta CDR3 regions. When the TCR CDR3 underwent first-round RT-PCR, the HTBI primer set was used. TCRdb reanalysed the multiplex PCR reads using MiXCR and keeps one entry per CDR3 protein. The sample yields 300,000 to 400,000 distinct CDR3 sequences, 15% to 20% seen once. The sample was blood. The clonotype originates from a man younger than 30 with Graves' ophthalmopathy.

CDR3: CASRATGPEQFF. CDR3 coding DNA: TGTGCCAGCAGAGCGACAGGGCCTGAGCAGTTCTTC. This sequence joins TRBV12-3 or TRBV12-4 and TRBJ2-1; TRBD1 matches at 7 bases. V lost 6 bases to trimming and J lost 9 bases; unmatched junction nucleotides: 5. CDR3 length: 12 amino acids.